The clone carrying this TCR beta chain was recorded once. The source of the sample is a study of blood T cell repertoires in COVID-19. Study background: The samples span acute and convalescent COVID-19 from the United States, Italy and Spain. The cDNA or gDNA used as material had been derived from T cells, B-cell-depleted T cells, or PBMCs.

In the original analysis: Nucleated cell counts were estimated from reference gene primer amplification. Sequenced by immunoSEQ multiplex PCR; TCRdb stores in-frame clones only, minus some. V and J calls and clone size are given by that table; D and trimming were obtained from the DNA. The sample holds some 100,000 clones, 88% seen once. The germline V gene has CDR1 LNHDA and CDR2 SQIVND (reference sequence). The CDR3 covers 14 residues. The V gene lost 3 bases and the J gene lost 8 bases, with 14 bases spanning the gap. This clonotype originated in a woman of 80 years or more with active COVID-19. This sequence joins TRBV19 and TRBJ1-5, with D possibly TRBD1 on 5 matching bases. Sequenced: peripheral blood. CDR3 loop: CASSISGNFKPQHF. The CDR3 region has the DNA TGTGCCAGTAGTATTTCAGGGAATTTCAAGCCCCAGCATTTT.